The rows below give T cell receptor beta chains drawn from one sample of a study of blood T cell repertoires in COVID-19. Measured with immunoSEQ multiplex PCR; TCRdb has only the in-frame clones, and not every one. The table includes just over 250,000 clones, more than 70% detected once. The sequenced material came from peripheral blood. These receptors were collected from a woman in her forties or fifties with acute or convalescent COVID-19. CDR3s include the opening cysteine and the closing phenylalanine or tryptophan. Only part of the rows carry a size: once, few, many, or a class if the clone is expanded.

size	J	V	CDR3
.	TRBJ1-3	TRBV7-3	CASGTYGNTIYF
.	TRBJ2-7	TRBV30	CAWSLVYEQYF
few	TRBJ1-2	TRBV5-4	CASSLGGAEGYTF
.	TRBJ1-3	TRBV9	CASSVEPSGTGNTIYF
.	TRBJ1-1	TRBV6-5	CASSTLNPGTTEAFF
once	TRBJ1-6	TRBV28	CASIPGGSYNSPLHF
.	TRBJ2-7	TRBV29-1	CSVLPGQGSDEQYF
.	TRBJ1-4	TRBV10-3	CASSRQADEKLFF
.	TRBJ2-4	TRBV5-1	CASRLRTGMSLAKNIQYF
.	TRBJ2-7	TRBV6-5	CASRIGQGVYEQYF
.	TRBJ2-3	TRBV6-6	CASKLAGGTDTQYF
.	TRBJ1-3	TRBV4-1	CASSQDPGNSGNTIYF
.	TRBJ2-7	TRBV10-1	CASSPPVANPGIRRLSSYEQYF
.	TRBJ2-2	TRBV19	CASSIGPSGNTGELFF
few	TRBJ1-1	TRBV19	CASRAGQGAGTEAFF